These 28 T cell receptor beta chains were sequenced from one sample in a study of T cell responses to AZD1222 COVID-19 vaccine. Measured with immunoSEQ multiplex PCR; TCRdb has only the in-frame clones, and not every one. The profile shows around 150,000 clones, about 94% of them singletons. The sequences come from peripheral blood, collected 28 days after the second AZD1222 dose. The source of these receptors is an adult who received the AZD1222 COVID-19 vaccine.

The chain uses TRBV10-3 and TRBJ2-1; 9 positions agree with TRBD1. CDR1 is ENHRY, CDR2 SYGVKD, per germline. Trimming removed 4 bases from V and 1 base from J; junction bases left unmatched: 5. The length of the CDR3 is 16 residues. CDR3 in DNA: TGTGCCATCAGTGCCCGGACAGGGGAATCCTACAATGAGCAGTTCTTC. This codes for CAISARTGESYNEQFF.

The gene calls are TRBV6-5 and TRBJ2-1, with D hard to call. CDR1 is MNHEY, CDR2 SVGAGI, per germline. The CDR3 has 15 amino acids. Trimming took 5 bases from V and 0 from J, leaving 11 bases between them. CDR3 in amino acids: CASSTRMSSYNEQFF. CDR3 DNA sequence: TGTGCCAGCAGTACCAGGATGAGCTCCTACAATGAGCAGTTCTTC.

This chain connects TRBV5-1 to TRBJ2-3; D not certain. From germline, CDR1 is SGHRS and CDR2 YFSETQ. The germline V and J ends were trimmed by 4 bases and 1 base, with 13 bases remaining between them. The CDR3 is made up of 15 amino acids. This CDR3 is CASSTDGSGTDTQYF. The CDR3 DNA sequence: TGCGCCAGCAGCACGGACGGTAGTGGCACAGATACGCAGTATTTT. The full variable domain, with the rest looked up from reference TRBV5-1 and TRBJ2-3, is KAGVTQTPRYLIKTRGQQVTLSCSPISGHRSVSWYQQTPGQGLQFLFEYFSETQRNKGNFPGRFSGRQFSNSRSEMNVSTLELGDSALYLCASSTDGSGTDTQYFGPGTRLTVL.

The CDR3 here is CSSTGTNTQYF. CDR3 DNA sequence: TGCAGCTCGACGGGCACCAATACGCAGTATTTT. The chain links TRBV29-1 to TRBJ2-3; D remains ambiguous. CDR3 length: 11 amino acids. Trimming stripped 8 bases from V and 7 bases from J, with 13 bases between. CDR1 and CDR2 (germline): SQVTM, ANQGSEA.

This clone was seen more than once but under ten times. The chain recombines TRBV28 with TRBJ1-5, with D hard to call. This CDR3 spans 12 amino acids. The V end lost 1 base, the J end lost 6 bases, and 4 bases lay between the germline ends. Germline values: CDR1 MDHEN, CDR2 SYDVKM. Written as DNA, the CDR3 is TGTGCCAGCAGTTTATATCGTCAGCCCCAGCATTTT. The encoded protein is CASSLYRQPQHF. Complete variable domain (other parts from reference TRBV28 and TRBJ1-5): DVKVTQSSRYLVKRTGEKVFLECVQDMDHENMFWYRQDPGLGLRLIYFSYDVKMKEKGDIPEGYSVSREKKERFSLILESASTNQTSMYLCASSLYRQPQHFGDGTRLSIL.

This sequence joins TRBV2 and TRBJ1-1, with D unresolved. Trimming removed 5 bases at V and 2 bases at J, with 6 bases between. This CDR3 spans 12 amino acids. Germline V gives CDR1 SNHLY, CDR2 FYNNEI. The chain's CDR3 is CASSQVNTEAFF. The CDR3 nucleotides read TGTGCCAGCAGTCAAGTAAACACTGAAGCTTTCTTT.

V gene TRBV5-1 combines with J gene TRBJ1-1, with no clear D. V lost 0 bases and J 3 bases, leaving 12 bases between the germline ends. Per germline, CDR1 SGHRS and CDR2 YFSETQ. The CDR3 is made up of 15 amino acids. CDR3 loop: CASSLGVGGDTEAFF. In DNA, the CDR3 is TGCGCCAGCAGCTTGGGGGTTGGCGGAGACACTGAAGCTTTCTTT.

The rearrangement links TRBV12-3 or TRBV12-4 to TRBJ2-7; the D is unclear. The CDR3 is 12 residues long. V lost 6 bases to trimming and J lost 4 bases, with 10 bases between them. CDR3 protein: CASSYSEYEQYF. Here the CDR3 DNA reads TGTGCCAGCAGCTACAGCGAATACGAGCAGTACTTC.

The chain combines TRBV5-1 with TRBJ2-3, with D perhaps TRBD1 or TRBD2 (6 bases each). The CDR3 totals 15 residues. The V end lost 5 bases, the J end lost 4 bases, and 17 bases lay between the germline ends. Germline loops: CDR1 SGHRS, CDR2 YFSETQ. CDR3 loop: CASRIQAGGADTQYF. CDR3 DNA sequence: TGCGCCAGCAGAATACAAGCCGGGGGCGCAGATACGCAGTATTTT.

V usage is TRBV14 and J usage is TRBJ2-7; 7 bases map to TRBD1. V lost 8 bases and J lost 3; bases outside the gene matches: 4. This CDR3 is 12 amino acids long. Germline V gene data show CDR1 as SGHDN and CDR2 as FVKESK. The CDR3, as DNA: TGTGCCAGCTCCCGGACAGGCTACGAGCAGTACTTC. Protein sequence: CASSRTGYEQYF.

CDR3 protein: CASSDSGLYTEAFF. CDR3 nucleotides: TGTGCCAGCAGCGATAGTGGGTTGTACACTGAAGCTTTCTTT. This chain links TRBV9 with TRBJ1-1; D unresolved. The germline V gene has CDR1 SGDLS and CDR2 YYNGEE. The CDR3 is made up of 14 amino acids. With 3 bases removed from V and 3 bases from J, the gap between germline ends came to 12 bases.

The chain carries TRBV18 and TRBJ1-2, with TRBD1 matching 9 bases. The germline gives CDR1 KGHSH, CDR2 LQKENI. This CDR3 region has 13 residues. Trimming removed 5 bases from V and 6 bases from J; junction bases left unmatched: 4. Written as DNA, the CDR3 is TGTGCCAGCTCAGGGACAGGGACGGATGGCTACACCTTC. This encodes CASSGTGTDGYTF.

This clone was seen just once. The chain has TRBV7-2 and TRBJ2-2, with D unclear. Trimming removed 0 bases from V and 4 bases from J, with 6 bases in between. Germline V lookup: CDR1 SGHTA, CDR2 FQGNSA. The CDR3 length is 14 residues. The CDR3 bases are TGTGCCAGCAGCTTAGCGGGAAGCACCGGGGAGCTGTTTTTT. Translating it yields CASSLAGSTGELFF.

The chain combines TRBV7-6 with TRBJ2-3, with D possibly being TRBD1 (5 bases). Trimming took off 5 bases at V and 7 bases at J, with 16 bases between the two ends. CDR3 length: 14 amino acids. Germline loops: CDR1 SGHVS, CDR2 FNYEAQ. The CDR3 spells CASSPDREFNTQYF. The CDR3 DNA sequence: TGTGCCAGCAGCCCCGACAGAGAATTTAATACGCAGTATTTT.

V gene TRBV2 combines with J gene TRBJ2-7; maybe TRBD2 (6 bases). Trimming stripped 6 bases from V and 5 bases from J, with 11 bases between. The CDR3 runs 12 residues. The germline gives CDR1 SNHLY, CDR2 FYNNEI. CDR3 DNA: TGTGCCAGCAGCCGCGGGGACCACGAGCAGTACTTC. This encodes CASSRGDHEQYF.

A note on this clone: In the same sample, other DNA sequences code for this CDR3. This sequence joins TRBV13 and TRBJ2-2, with D possibly being TRBD1 (5 bases). CDR3 length equals 16 residues. Trimming took 1 base from V and 8 from J, leaving 17 bases between them. Germline CDR1 is PRHDT and CDR2 is FYEKMQ (reference sequence). The DNA for the CDR3 is TGTGCCAGCAGCTTAGCGGCAGGGTGGAGCACTGGGGAGCTGTTTTTT. This encodes CASSLAAGWSTGELFF. Full variable domain (rest looked up from reference TRBV13 and TRBJ2-2): AAGVIQSPRHLIKEKRETATLKCYPIPRHDTVYWYQQGPGQDPQFLISFYEKMQSDKGSIPDRFSAQQFSDYHSELNMSSLELGDSALYFCASSLAAGWSTGELFFGEGSRLTVL.

The rearrangement uses TRBV6-5 and TRBJ2-7; D is ambiguous. The CDR3 loop spans 15 amino acids. Germline values: CDR1 MNHEY, CDR2 SVGAGI. The germline V and J ends were trimmed by 0 bases and 2 bases, with 11 bases remaining between them. CDR3 loop: CASSYSPGAPYEQYF. DNA for the CDR3: TGTGCCAGCAGTTACTCACCCGGCGCACCCTACGAGCAGTACTTC.

V usage is TRBV3-1 (or the pseudogene TRBV3-2) and J usage is TRBJ1-2; 7 bases fit TRBD1. Trimming at V came to 4 bases and at J to 8 bases, leaving 7 bases not matched to a gene. The CDR3 has 13 amino acids. Germline loops: CDR1 LGHDT, CDR2 YNNKEL (reference sequence). The CDR3 DNA reads as TGTGCCAGCAGCCTTGACAGGGCGGGCGGCTACACCTTC. This translates into CASSLDRAGGYTF.

This clone showed up just once. V and J are TRBV7-9 and TRBJ2-1; D is possibly TRBD2 (5 bases). CDR3 length equals 12 residues. Trimming pared 4 bases from V and 12 bases from J, leaving 13 bases between. From germline, CDR1 is SEHNR and CDR2 FQNEAQ (reference sequence). The CDR3: CASSSMDSGQFF. CDR3 DNA: TGTGCCAGCAGCTCAATGGACTCGGGGCAGTTCTTC.

The chain employs TRBV19 and TRBJ1-2; 8 nucleotides line up with TRBD1. The CDR3 has 17 residues. The V gene end was trimmed by 4 bases and the J gene end by 1 base; junction bases not matched to a gene: 11. CDR1 LNHDA and CDR2 SQIVND come from the germline V gene (reference sequence). The CDR3 here is CASSTWTGTIVNYGYTF. DNA for the CDR3: TGTGCCAGTAGTACATGGACAGGGACGATCGTTAACTATGGCTACACCTTC.

The V gene is TRBV6-4, the J gene TRBJ2-1, with 15 bases that match TRBD2. This CDR3 has 15 amino acids. Per the germline V gene, CDR1 is MRHNA and CDR2 is SNTAGT. V lost 10 bases and J lost 7; bases outside the gene matches: 8. CDR3 DNA: TGTGCCACCCAGGGACTAGCGGGAGGATCGAATGAGCAGTTCTTC. Amino acids: CATQGLAGGSNEQFF.

This sequence joins TRBV5-1 and TRBJ2-7; D gene ambiguous. Deletions cut 1 base from V and 4 bases from J, with 6 bases between. The CDR3 totals 12 residues. The germline CDR1 and CDR2 sequences are SGHRS and YFSETQ. The CDR3 loop is CASSLNSYEQYF. CDR3 bases: TGCGCCAGCAGCTTGAATTCTTACGAGCAGTACTTC. Using reference TRBV5-1 and TRBJ2-7 for the parts outside the CDR3, the full variable domain is KAGVTQTPRYLIKTRGQQVTLSCSPISGHRSVSWYQQTPGQGLQFLFEYFSETQRNKGNFPGRFSGRQFSNSRSEMNVSTLELGDSALYLCASSLNSYEQYFGPGTRLTVT.

This clone occurred once. The J gene is TRBJ1-2, the V gene TRBV28; D remains unclear. Between the trimmed V and J ends, which lost 5 bases and 3 bases, there was a span of 7 bases. This CDR3 is built from 12 residues. The germline gives CDR1 MDHEN, CDR2 SYDVKM. As DNA, the CDR3 is TGTGCCAGCAGTCCGAGGGACTATGGCTACACCTTC. Amino acid sequence: CASSPRDYGYTF.

This sequence joins TRBV14 and TRBJ1-4, with a weak D call TRBD1 (5 bases). Germline CDR1 SGHDN, CDR2 FVKESK. The CDR3 totals 16 residues. The V end lost 1 base, the J end lost 8 bases, and 17 bases lay between the germline ends. The CDR3 region is CASSQGTRAPREKLFF. The CDR3 region has the DNA TGTGCCAGCAGCCAAGGGACCAGGGCCCCTCGAGAAAAACTGTTTTTT.

V and J are TRBV3-1 (or the pseudogene TRBV3-2) and TRBJ2-3; D unresolved. The CDR3 is 13 residues long. V shed 0 bases and J shed 6 bases, with 7 bases lying between them. Per germline, CDR1 LGHDT and CDR2 YNNKEL (reference sequence). The CDR3 loop reads CASSQDLEDTQYF. CDR3 DNA: TGTGCCAGCAGCCAAGATCTTGAGGATACGCAGTATTTT.

This sequence joins TRBV11-2 and TRBJ2-3; D not resolved. The CDR3 sequence is 15 residues long. The V end was cut by 5 bases, the J end by 2 bases, with 14 bases between. CDR1 is SGHAT and CDR2 is FQNNGV in the germline V gene. CDR3 coding DNA: TGTGCCAGCAGCATCCGAAAGAGTTTCACAGATACGCAGTATTTT. This encodes CASSIRKSFTDTQYF. Complete variable domain (other parts from reference TRBV11-2 and TRBJ2-3): EAGVAQSPRYKIIEKRQSVAFWCNPISGHATLYWYQQILGQGPKLLIQFQNNGVVDDSQLPKDRFSAERLKGVDSTLKIQPAKLEDSAVYLCASSIRKSFTDTQYFGPGTRLTVL.

The V call is TRBV27, the J call TRBJ2-1, with D perhaps matching TRBD1 (6 bases). Germline assignment: CDR1 MNHEY and CDR2 SMNVEV (reference sequence). The CDR3 consists of 14 residues. V lost 6 bases and J 5 bases, leaving 14 bases between the germline ends. The CDR3 protein is CASSPYNRDNEQFF. The CDR3 DNA reads as TGTGCCAGCAGCCCATACAACAGGGACAATGAGCAGTTCTTC.

V gene TRBV28 combines with J gene TRBJ2-7, with 11 bases fitting TRBD2. V was pared by 6 bases and J by 4 bases, with 5 bases of the junction left unmatched. CDR1 is MDHEN, CDR2 SYDVKM, per germline. The CDR3 contains 14 residues. CDR3 sequence (DNA): TGTGCCAGCAGCAGACTAGCGGGAACATACGAGCAGTACTTC. It encodes CASSRLAGTYEQYF.